This T cell receptor (beta chain) comes out of a study of T cell responses to AZD1222 COVID-19 vaccine. Generated by immunoSEQ multiplex PCR, the TCRdb table keeps only in-frame clones and is missing some. Here the sample spans about 200,000 clones, approximately 92% being singletons. The V end lost 5 bases, the J end lost 5 bases, and 25 bases lay between the germline ends. The CDR3 runs to 19 residues. Germline lookup yields CDR1 MNHEY and CDR2 SMNVEV (reference sequence). The TCR originated in an adult in good health. The sample consisted of peripheral blood, taken on day 0 of AZD1222 vaccination. The rearrangement links TRBV27 to TRBJ1-6; D is ambiguous. The CDR3 sequence: CASSAIITFAGSDNSPLHF. As DNA, the CDR3 is TGTGCCAGCAGTGCTATTATCACCTTCGCGGGATCAGATAATTCACCCCTCCACTTT.